The clone carrying this TCR beta chain was counted once. Germline V gene data show CDR1 as MNHEY and CDR2 as SVGAGI. This CDR3 has 12 amino acids. Trimming stripped 0 bases from V and 12 bases from J, with 11 bases between. The data were produced by immunoSEQ multiplex PCR, yet TCRdb's version contains in-frame clones alone and is incomplete. The profile shows hundreds of thousands of clones, roughly nine tenths of them singletons. The data stem from a study of blood T cell repertoires in COVID-19. The chain uses TRBV6-5 and TRBJ1-1; a possible D gene is TRBD1 (5 bases). The source material was peripheral blood. The source is a man aged 55 to 70 who had recovered from COVID-19. CDR3 amino acids: CASSYSIGETFF. The CDR3, as DNA: TGTGCCAGCAGTTACTCGATAGGGGAAACTTTCTTT.